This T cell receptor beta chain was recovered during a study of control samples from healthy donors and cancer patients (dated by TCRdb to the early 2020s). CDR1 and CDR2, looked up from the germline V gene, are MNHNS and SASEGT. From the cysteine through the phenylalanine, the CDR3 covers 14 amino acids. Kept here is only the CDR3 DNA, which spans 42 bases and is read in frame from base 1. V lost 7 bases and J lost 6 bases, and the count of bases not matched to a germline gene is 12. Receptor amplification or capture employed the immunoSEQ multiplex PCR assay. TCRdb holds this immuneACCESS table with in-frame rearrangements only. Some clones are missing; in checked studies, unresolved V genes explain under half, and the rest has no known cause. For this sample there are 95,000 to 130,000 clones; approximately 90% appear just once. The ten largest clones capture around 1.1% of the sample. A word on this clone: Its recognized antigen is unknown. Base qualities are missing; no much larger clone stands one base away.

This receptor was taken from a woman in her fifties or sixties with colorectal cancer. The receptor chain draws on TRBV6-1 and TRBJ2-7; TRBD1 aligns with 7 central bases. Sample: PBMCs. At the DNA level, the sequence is TGTGCCAGCACGAAGGGGACAGACTTCGTCGAGCAGTACTTC. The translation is CASTKGTDFVEQYF.